The 21 T cell receptor beta chains listed next were all sequenced from one sample in a study of T cells after yellow fever vaccination. TCRdb reanalysed the 5' RACE reads using MiXCR and keeps one entry per CDR3 protein. The table has about 240,000 distinct CDR3 sequences, 3.6% seen once. Material: PBMCs, obtained 15 days after the yellow fever booster vaccination. The source is a man between 18 and 35 years old who received the YFV17D yellow fever vaccine.

This clonotype was detected many times. This rearrangement joins TRBV3-1 to TRBJ1-4, with unresolved D. The V end was cut by 0 bases, the J end by 2 bases, with 4 bases between. From germline, CDR1 is LGHDT and CDR2 YNNKEL (reference sequence). This CDR3 spans 14 amino acids. The CDR3 loop reads CASSQEGTNEKLFF. The CDR3 region has the DNA TGTGCCAGCAGCCAAGAAGGGACTAATGAAAAACTGTTTTTT.

Many counts were recorded for this clonotype. The CDR3 loop reads CASSLVSDYEQYF. The CDR3 DNA reads as TGTGCCAGCAGCTTGGTCTCTGATTACGAGCAGTACTTC. V and J are TRBV5-5 and TRBJ2-7, with unresolved D. Per the germline V gene, CDR1 is SGHKS and CDR2 is YYEKEE (reference sequence). The CDR3 totals 13 residues. V lost 0 bases, J lost 4 bases, and 8 bases lay in between.

This clonotype came up many times. The chain couples TRBV5-1 to TRBJ1-1; 9 bases line up with TRBD1. The CDR3 spans 14 residues. Germline V lookup: CDR1 SGHRS, CDR2 YFSETQ. V lost 3 bases and J lost 1; bases outside the gene matches: 1. The CDR3 sequence is CASSSDRGNTEAFF. As DNA, the CDR3 is TGCGCCAGCAGCTCGGACAGGGGGAACACTGAAGCTTTCTTT.

This clonotype was counted ten times or more. The rearrangement uses TRBV3-1 and TRBJ1-1; D not resolved. V was shortened by 2 bases and J by 7 bases, with 5 bases between the two germline ends. CDR1 and CDR2 (germline): LGHDT, YNNKEL (reference sequence). This CDR3 contains 11 residues. DNA for the CDR3: TGTGCCAGCAGCCAAAGGAGTGAAGCTTTCTTT. This encodes CASSQRSEAFF. The full variable domain, its missing parts supplied by reference TRBV3-1 and TRBJ1-1, is DTAVSQTPKYLVTQMGNDKSIKCEQNLGHDTMYWYKQDSKKFLKIMFSYNNKELIINETVPNRFSPKSPDKAHLNLHINSLELGDSAVYFCASSQRSEAFFGQGTRLTVV.

This clonotype was counted at least ten times. This CDR3 reads CSARWASGAQGPRLYEQFF. CDR3 in DNA: TGCAGTGCTAGATGGGCTAGCGGGGCGCAAGGACCCCGCCTTTATGAGCAGTTCTTC. The chain couples TRBV20-1 to TRBJ2-1; 9 nucleotides align to TRBD2. The J segment lost 8 bases and the V segment lost 2 bases, leaving 22 bases of the junction unmatched. This CDR3 comprises 19 residues. Germline assignment: CDR1 DFQATT and CDR2 SNEGSKA (reference sequence).

This clonotype was seen ten or more times. This chain joins TRBV10-3 and TRBJ2-7; 8 bases align to TRBD1. Trimming cost V 2 bases and J 0 bases; bases outside gene matches: 6. CDR3 length: 16 residues. Per the germline V gene, CDR1 is ENHRY and CDR2 is SYGVKD. CDR3 DNA: TGTGCCATCAGTGAGGGGGACAGGCTGGGCTCCTACGAGCAGTACTTC. As protein: CAISEGDRLGSYEQYF.

This clonotype was recorded at least ten times. V gene TRBV3-1 combines with J gene TRBJ2-3; D uncertain. This CDR3 is built from 14 residues. Germline V gene data show CDR1 as LGHDT and CDR2 as YNNKEL (reference sequence). V lost 1 base to trimming and J lost 5 bases, with 10 bases between them. CDR3 nucleotides: TGTGCCAGCAGCCAAGTTAACCTGGGAGATACGCAGTATTTT. Translated: CASSQVNLGDTQYF.

The sample holds many counts of this clonotype. The chain's CDR3 is CSAAETSGGYNEQFF. The CDR3 bases are TGCAGTGCCGCCGAGACTAGCGGGGGGTACAATGAGCAGTTCTTC. This chain uses TRBV20-1 with TRBJ2-1; 13 nucleotides match TRBD2. Unmatched junction bases numbered 6, after V lost 6 bases and J lost 4 bases. Germline-derived CDR1 and CDR2 are DFQATT and SNEGSKA (reference sequence). The CDR3 has 15 residues.

This clonotype was seen many times. This sequence joins TRBV6-1 and TRBJ2-1; 13 bases line up with TRBD2. The CDR3 consists of 16 residues. The V and J ends lost 10 bases and 4 bases, in that order; junction bases with no gene match: 10. Germline V gene lookup returns CDR1 MNHNS and CDR2 SASEGT. In nucleotides, the CDR3 is TGTGCCACCCTCCGACTAGCGGGGGGCCCTTACAATGAGCAGTTCTTC. Translated: CATLRLAGGPYNEQFF.

This clonotype occurred many times. V and J are TRBV29-1 and TRBJ2-2, with D perhaps TRBD1 (5 bases). Trimming left V 4 bases short and J 4 bases short, with 7 bases between. Germline V gene lookup returns CDR1 SQVTM and CDR2 ANQGSEA. The CDR3 totals 12 residues. The CDR3 loop reads CSVGQGTGELFF. The CDR3 DNA reads as TGCAGCGTTGGGCAGGGCACCGGGGAGCTGTTTTTT.

There are many counts of this clonotype. The rearrangement links TRBV7-3 to TRBJ2-3, with 8 bases lining up with TRBD2. The trim removed 1 base at V and 5 bases at J, leaving 2 bases unmatched. Germline V gene lookup returns CDR1 SGHTA and CDR2 FQGTGA. CDR3 length equals 14 residues. The CDR3 sequence: CASSLNGGEDTQYF. CDR3 coding DNA: TGTGCCAGCAGCTTAAACGGGGGGGAAGATACGCAGTATTTT.

This clonotype was seen ten or more times. The chain recombines TRBV12-3 or TRBV12-4 with TRBJ1-1, with 7 bases aligning to TRBD1. After removal of 5 bases from V and 4 bases from J, the junction contained 4 bases not matched to a gene. The CDR3 consists of 13 residues. As DNA, the CDR3 is TGTGCCAGCAGTAGACAGGGATTCACTGAAGCTTTCTTT. Translation: CASSRQGFTEAFF.

This clonotype was seen many times. The chain employs TRBV10-3 and TRBJ1-1; perhaps TRBD1 as D (6 bases). Germline V gene sequence: CDR1 ENHRY, CDR2 SYGVKD. CDR3 length: 13 amino acids. The V end lost 7 bases, the J end lost 0 bases, and 9 bases lay between the germline ends. CDR3 bases: TGTGCCATCATGGGACACCTGAACACTGAAGCTTTCTTT. Translation gives CAIMGHLNTEAFF.

This clonotype came up many times. The genes are TRBV6-2 or TRBV6-3 and TRBJ1-2; D ambiguous. The CDR3 loop spans 14 amino acids. The germline V gene encodes CDR1 MNHEY and CDR2 SVGEGT. V was cut by 6 bases and J by 8 bases, with 19 bases left in between. In DNA form, the CDR3 reads TGTGCCAGCAGGCCTAACGATCGGCCGGGAGGCTACACCTTC. Encoded protein: CASRPNDRPGGYTF.

In its sample, this clonotype was seen a few times. This chain uses TRBV6-6 with TRBJ2-5; D is unclear. The germline V gene has CDR1 MNHNY and CDR2 SVGAGI (reference sequence). V lost 2 bases and J lost 4, with 8 bases in between. The CDR3 has 13 amino acids. CDR3 sequence (DNA): TGTGCCAGCAGTTACGGGGTTTTAGAGACCCAGTACTTC. The encoded protein is CASSYGVLETQYF.

The table lists this clonotype with many counts. The rearrangement uses TRBV29-1 and TRBJ2-5, with D unclear. The CDR3 is made up of 16 amino acids. Trimming removed 3 bases at V and 5 bases at J, with 22 bases between. From germline, CDR1 is SQVTM and CDR2 ANQGSEA. CDR3 region: CSVELAAGLGVETQYF. The DNA for the CDR3 is TGCAGCGTTGAGCTCGCGGCAGGCCTTGGCGTGGAGACCCAGTACTTC.

This clonotype was counted at least ten times. The rearrangement uses TRBV5-1 and TRBJ2-6, with D tentatively TRBD2 (5 bases). This CDR3 is built from 17 residues. Germline CDR1 reads SGHRS; CDR2 reads YFSETQ. The V gene lost 0 bases and the J gene lost 0 bases, with 10 bases spanning the gap. The CDR3, as DNA: TGCGCCAGCAGCTTGGTCGGACTGCACTCTGGGGCCAACGTCCTGACTTTC. Translated, it gives CASSLVGLHSGANVLTF. Full variable domain (rest looked up from reference TRBV5-1 and TRBJ2-6): KAGVTQTPRYLIKTRGQQVTLSCSPISGHRSVSWYQQTPGQGLQFLFEYFSETQRNKGNFPGRFSGRQFSNSRSEMNVSTLELGDSALYLCASSLVGLHSGANVLTFGAGSRLTVL.

The chain employs TRBV13 and TRBJ2-1; D is perhaps TRBD1 (5 bases). Germline V gives CDR1 PRHDT, CDR2 FYEKMQ (reference sequence). The V end lost 3 bases, the J end lost 4 bases, and 13 bases lay between the germline ends. This CDR3 comprises 15 residues. In DNA form, the CDR3 reads TGTGCCAGCAGCTTTCACGACAGCCCGTACAATGAGCAGTTCTTC. The encoded protein is CASSFHDSPYNEQFF.

This clonotype was counted at least ten times. V is TRBV20-1 and J is TRBJ2-1, with D possibly being TRBD2 (7 bases). From germline, CDR1 is DFQATT and CDR2 SNEGSKA (reference sequence). This CDR3 is 16 amino acids long. The V end was cut by 3 bases, the J end by 0 bases, with 15 bases between. Here the CDR3 reads CSASLHRGASYNEQFF. The CDR3 DNA is TGCAGTGCTAGTCTTCACCGGGGGGCCTCCTACAATGAGCAGTTCTTC.

CDR3 protein: CASSVNYRGINSPLHF. The CDR3 nucleotides read TGTGCCAGTAGTGTAAACTACAGGGGGATTAATTCACCCCTCCACTTT. The V gene is TRBV19, the J gene TRBJ1-6, with 8 bases aligning to TRBD1. Germline loops: CDR1 LNHDA, CDR2 SQIVND (reference sequence). CDR3 length equals 16 residues. The V gene end was trimmed by 5 bases and the J gene end by 6 bases; junction bases not matched to a gene: 9.

This clonotype was seen repeatedly, ten times or more. The J gene is TRBJ2-7, the V gene TRBV11-2, with 10 bases that match TRBD1. Germline V gene lookup returns CDR1 SGHAT and CDR2 FQNNGV. The CDR3 length is 16 residues. J lost 3 bases, V lost 5 bases, and 10 bases had no gene match. As DNA, the CDR3 is TGTGCCAGCAGCCTGCTATCGGGACAGGGGATCTACGAGCAGTACTTC. Its protein product is CASSLLSGQGIYEQYF.